Below, 17 T cell receptor beta chains from the same sample are listed, as sequenced in a study of PD-1 blockade in classical Hodgkin lymphoma. The table came from immunoSEQ multiplex PCR; TCRdb's copy has only in-frame clones and leaves some out. The repertoire consists of about 13,000 clones, with 90% occurring once and the leading ten covering 0.5%. All the patients suffered relapse after autologous stem cell transplantation, and brentuximab vedotin exposure differed. Thawed PBMCs yielded CD4+ T cells through magnetic negative selection. The starting material was CD4+ T cells from blood, obtained at baseline. The receptors come from a human donor with classical Hodgkin lymphoma.

This chain joins TRBV14 and TRBJ1-1, with a tentative D call TRBD1 (6 bases). V gave up 0 bases and J gave up 1 base, with 9 bases separating them. The CDR3 extends over 15 amino acids. The germline V gene has CDR1 SGHDN and CDR2 FVKESK. The CDR3 DNA reads as TGTGCCAGCAGCCAAGAGGGCAGGGGGAACACTGAAGCTTTCTTT. Translated: CASSQEGRGNTEAFF.

The V gene is TRBV10-3, the J gene TRBJ1-4; unclear D gene. The germline CDR1 and CDR2 sequences are ENHRY and SYGVKD. V was pared by 4 bases and J by 4 bases, with 7 bases between. The CDR3 extends over 13 amino acids. The CDR3 nucleotides read TGTGCCATCAGTGTTAGCAATAATGAAAAACTGTTTTTT. This sequence encodes CAISVSNNEKLFF.

The J gene is TRBJ2-5, the V gene TRBV7-9, with 7 bases fitting TRBD2. CDR1 SEHNR and CDR2 FQNEAQ come from the germline V gene (reference sequence). The V gene end was trimmed by 2 bases and the J gene end by 2 bases; junction bases not matched to a gene: 11. The CDR3 covers 17 residues. The CDR3 DNA is TGTGCCAGCAGCTTACTTTCTTTCCAGCGGGGACAAGAGACCCAGTACTTC. Translation: CASSLLSFQRGQETQYF. The whole variable domain, remainder taken from reference TRBV7-9 and TRBJ2-5, is DTGVSQNPRHKITKRGQNVTFRCDPISEHNRLYWYRQTLGQGPEFLTYFQNEAQLEKSRLLSDRFSAERPKGSFSTLEIQRTEQGDSAMYLCASSLLSFQRGQETQYFGPGTRLLVL.

This chain uses TRBV5-1 with TRBJ2-1, with D hard to call. The length of the CDR3 is 13 residues. From germline, CDR1 is SGHRS and CDR2 YFSETQ. Trimming left V 0 bases short and J 7 bases short, with 8 bases between. CDR3 protein: CASSLELGNEQFF. CDR3 DNA sequence: TGCGCCAGCAGCTTGGAATTGGGGAATGAGCAGTTCTTC. The full variable domain, with the rest looked up from reference TRBV5-1 and TRBJ2-1, is KAGVTQTPRYLIKTRGQQVTLSCSPISGHRSVSWYQQTPGQGLQFLFEYFSETQRNKGNFPGRFSGRQFSNSRSEMNVSTLELGDSALYLCASSLELGNEQFFGPGTRLTVL.

The chain is built from TRBV19 and TRBJ2-1; D assignment may be TRBD1 or TRBD2 (5 bases each). Trimming left V 6 bases short and J 2 bases short, with 17 bases between. CDR1 LNHDA and CDR2 SQIVND come from the germline V gene (reference sequence). The CDR3 has 16 residues. Here the CDR3 DNA reads TGTGCCAGTAGGCTACTGGGACGGATAGCCTACAATGAGCAGTTCTTC. It encodes CASRLLGRIAYNEQFF.

This chain links TRBV5-1 with TRBJ1-2, with a weak D call TRBD1 (5 bases). The CDR3 extends over 14 amino acids. V was shortened by 0 bases and J by 3 bases, with 9 bases between the two germline ends. Germline V gene sequence: CDR1 SGHRS, CDR2 YFSETQ. CDR3: CASSLAGGDYGYTF. CDR3 coding DNA: TGCGCCAGCAGCTTGGCCGGGGGGGACTATGGCTACACCTTC.

CDR3 DNA: TGTGCCAGCCGATGGACCGAAACGAGCTTCTACGAGCAGTACTTC. This codes for CASRWTETSFYEQYF. V is TRBV2 and J is TRBJ2-7; unclear D gene. CDR3 size: 15 residues. Trimming left V 8 bases short and J 3 bases short, with 20 bases between. Germline loops: CDR1 SNHLY, CDR2 FYNNEI. The whole variable domain, remainder taken from reference TRBV2 and TRBJ2-7, is EPEVTQTPSHQVTQMGQEVILRCVPISNHLYFYWYRQILGQKVEFLVSFYNNEISEKSEIFDDQFSVERPDGSNFTLKIRSTKLEDSAMYFCASRWTETSFYEQYFGPGTRLTVT.

The chain joins TRBV9 to TRBJ2-3; D remains unclear. CDR3 size: 15 residues. The V and J ends lost 4 bases and 2 bases respectively, with 14 bases between them. Germline CDR1 reads SGDLS; CDR2 reads YYNGEE. The CDR3 coding sequence is TGTGCCAGCAGCCCATTTCGCCTAAACACAGATACGCAGTATTTT. The encoded protein is CASSPFRLNTDTQYF.

V and J are TRBV27 and TRBJ1-2; TRBD1 agrees at 7 bases. Germline trimming cut 5 bases from V and 1 base from J; bases unmatched to any gene: 16. CDR3 size: 18 residues. The V gene's germline CDR1 is MNHEY and CDR2 SMNVEV (reference sequence). The CDR3 region has the DNA TGTGCCAGCAGTGAAAGACAGGGCCCCACCAACTTTAACTATGGCTACACCTTC. Translating gives CASSERQGPTNFNYGYTF.

V is TRBV10-2 and J is TRBJ2-3; D is possibly TRBD1 or TRBD2 (5 bases each). V dropped 2 bases and J dropped 1 base, with 7 bases sitting between them. CDR1 WSHSY and CDR2 SAAADI come from the germline V gene. The CDR3 extends over 14 amino acids. The chain's CDR3 is CASSERGGTDTQYF. The CDR3 nucleotides read TGCGCCAGCAGTGAGCGAGGGGGCACAGATACGCAGTATTTT.

J is TRBJ1-5 and V is TRBV7-2; the match to TRBD1 covers 8 bases. CDR3 length: 15 residues. With V trimmed by 3 bases and J by 3 bases, 4 bases remained unmatched. The germline gives CDR1 SGHTA, CDR2 FQGNSA. In nucleotides, the CDR3 is TGTGCCAGCAGCTTTGGGACAGGCCTCAATCAGCCCCAGCATTTT. Amino acid sequence: CASSFGTGLNQPQHF.

The chain links TRBV5-1 to TRBJ2-5; D tentatively reads TRBD1 or TRBD2 (6 bases each). CDR1 and CDR2 from the germline V gene are SGHRS and YFSETQ. The V end was cut by 0 bases, the J end by 4 bases, with 16 bases between. The CDR3 has 16 amino acids. The CDR3 protein is CASSLVGGKMGETQYF. The CDR3 DNA is TGCGCCAGCAGCTTGGTAGGGGGGAAGATGGGAGAGACCCAGTACTTC.

This rearrangement joins TRBV6-5 to TRBJ2-3, with D perhaps given as TRBD1 or TRBD2 (5 bases each). This CDR3 is 14 amino acids long. Between the trimmed V and J ends, which lost 6 bases and 3 bases, there was a span of 13 bases. Germline assignment: CDR1 MNHEY and CDR2 SVGAGI. The CDR3 DNA is TGTGCCAGCAGAAGCCCGGGGCAAACAGATACGCAGTATTTT. Amino acid sequence: CASRSPGQTDTQYF.

The rearrangement joins TRBV7-9 to TRBJ1-5; 11 bases align to TRBD1. Trimming at V came to 2 bases and at J to 0 bases, leaving 9 bases not matched to a gene. Per the germline V gene, CDR1 is SEHNR and CDR2 is FQNEAQ (reference sequence). This CDR3 is 19 amino acids long. The CDR3 sequence: CASSLLGQGDDHSNQPQHF. DNA of the CDR3: TGTGCCAGCAGCTTACTGGGACAGGGGGATGACCATAGCAATCAGCCCCAGCATTTT.

The chain links TRBV10-3 to TRBJ2-2, with TRBD1 identical over 9 bases. Germline V lookup: CDR1 ENHRY, CDR2 SYGVKD. This CDR3 is built from 16 residues. Germline trimming cut 4 bases from V and 2 bases from J; bases unmatched to any gene: 5. The CDR3 DNA is TGTGCCATCAGTGGGGACAGGGATCATAACACCGGGGAGCTGTTTTTT. Its protein is CAISGDRDHNTGELFF.

The chain uses TRBV10-3 and TRBJ2-3; 8 positions match TRBD2. In germline, CDR1 is ENHRY, CDR2 SYGVKD. The V segment lost 7 bases and the J segment 1 base; nucleotides outside the gene matches: 10. The CDR3 consists of 16 residues. CDR3 in DNA: TGTGCCATCACCCCGGGGAGCGGGAGCCGCACAGATACGCAGTATTTT. Its translation: CAITPGSGSRTDTQYF.

This rearrangement joins TRBV27 to TRBJ2-7; 7 bases agree with TRBD1. CDR3 length: 15 residues. The V gene's germline CDR1 is MNHEY and CDR2 SMNVEV (reference sequence). V gave up 6 bases and J gave up 2 bases; unmatched junction bases: 10. CDR3 protein: CASSTQDRSTYEQYF. CDR3 nucleotides: TGTGCCAGCAGCACGCAGGACAGGTCCACCTACGAGCAGTACTTC.